This TCR delta chain was sequenced in a study of gamma-delta T cells after stem cell transplantation. TCRdb reanalysed the RT-PCR reads via CATT. The sample yields 10,000 to 13,000 delta-chain clones, around 41% seen once. This clone was counted a few times. Within the sample, other DNA sequences also encode this same CDR3. Trimming stripped 0 bases from V and 7 bases from J, with 14 bases between. The CDR3 runs to 14 residues. Germline V gene sequence: CDR1 GEAIGNYY, CDR2 EKD. This receptor was identified in a human donor. It is not recorded whose cells these are; they may come from a transplant donor. The chain carries TRDV2 and TRDJ1; D is ambiguous. Sequenced sample: gamma-delta T cells. CDR3 protein: CACDTGRLTSKLIF. The CDR3 nucleotides are TGTGCCTGTGACACCGGGAGGCTGACGAGTAAACTCATCTTT.